Included here is one T cell receptor beta chain sequence, with context. The data were taken from a study of control samples from healthy donors and cancer patients. Repertoires were generated with immunoSEQ multiplex PCR, while TCRdb's copy carries only in-frame clones and drops some. The data hold about 49,000 clones, with 70% to 90% observed a single time. In germline, CDR1 is SGHRS, CDR2 YFSETQ. There are 12 residues in the CDR3. The V gene lost 7 bases and the J gene lost 0 bases, with 2 bases spanning the gap. The chain joins TRBV5-1 to TRBJ2-6; D is uncertain. The clonotype comes from a woman aged 45 to 65 with lung cancer. Input material: PBMCs. CDR3 DNA sequence: TGCGCCAGCTCCTCTGGGGCCAACGTCCTGACTTTC. It codes for CASSSGANVLTF.